This paragraph covers one T cell receptor (beta chain) sequence. The antigen remains unidentified. This entry comes from a study of a mutant IDH1 vaccine in newly diagnosed glioma. Sequencing used immunoSEQ multiplex PCR; TCRdb keeps in-frame clones, though not all of them. The repertoire holds about 70,000 clones, around 80% seen once, with approximately 4.5% in the top ten. Specified time point: baseline, week 1 (first vaccination visit). Indicated treatment: pre-vaccination baseline after standard-of-care therapy. Broader study findings: Top-clonotype changes in peripheral T cells seemed unrelated to pseudoprogression.

This TCR derives from a woman aged 18-29 years with glioma. Some clones in this sample may be carry-over from other donors' samples. Sequenced here: peripheral blood mononuclear cells (PBMCs), sampled from a glioma patient treated with radiotherapy, temozolomide or both.

CDR3 in amino acids: CASSQERGQVNTEAFF. The CDR3 nucleotides read TGTGCCAGCAGCCAAGAGAGGGGTCAGGTGAACACTGAAGCTTTCTTT. The genes are TRBV14 and TRBJ1-1, with D maybe TRBD1 (5 bases). Germline V gene lookup returns CDR1 SGHDN and CDR2 FVKESK. The CDR3 sequence is 16 residues long. Trimming removed 0 bases at V and 0 bases at J, with 11 bases between. Variable domain in full (rest from reference TRBV14 and TRBJ1-1): EAGVTQFPSHSVIEKGQTVTLRCDPISGHDNLYWYRRVMGKEIKFLLHFVKESKQDESGMPNNRFLAERTGGTYSTLKVQPAELEDSGVYFCASSQERGQVNTEAFFGQGTRLTVV.